The 29 T cell receptor beta chains below all came from one sample that was sequenced in a study of graft-versus-host responses after intestinal transplantation. Libraries were prepared by immunoSEQ multiplex PCR; TCRdb keeps only in-frame clonotypes and omits some of them. The sample lists some 45,000 clones, roughly 90% seen once, with roughly 4.5% in the top ten. Sequenced here: PBMCs, sampled 524 days after transplant. The origin of the receptors is a human patient who received an intestinal transplant, so some T cells may come from the graft donor.

This clone turned up a few times. V gene TRBV27 combines with J gene TRBJ1-2; D not resolved. The germline CDR1 and CDR2 sequences are MNHEY and SMNVEV (reference sequence). V was clipped by 3 bases and J by 2 bases, with 10 bases between them. The CDR3 length is 14 residues. The CDR3 loop reads CASSFGPRNYGYTF. CDR3 in DNA: TGTGCCAGCAGTTTCGGACCACGGAACTATGGCTACACCTTC.

The genes are TRBV7-8 and TRBJ2-1; no reliable D call. Germline-derived CDR1 and CDR2 are SGHVS and FQNEAQ. This CDR3 has 11 residues. Trimming stripped 3 bases from V and 8 bases from J, with 5 bases between. This CDR3 is CASSFVDEQFF. The CDR3 nucleotides read TGTGCCAGCAGCTTCGTGGATGAGCAGTTCTTC.

The chain links TRBV11-2 to TRBJ2-7, with 7 bases aligning to TRBD1. Germline trimming cut 1 base from V and 5 bases from J; bases unmatched to any gene: 2. The CDR3 covers 13 residues. Germline values: CDR1 SGHAT, CDR2 FQNNGV. The CDR3, as DNA: TGTGCCAGCAGCTTAGCCAGGGGGAACGAGCAGTACTTC. Amino acid sequence: CASSLARGNEQYF.

This sequence joins TRBV7-3 and TRBJ2-7; TRBD2 matches 15 bases. This CDR3 is 22 amino acids long. Germline V CDR1 and CDR2: SGHTA, FQGTGA. After removal of 5 bases from V and 0 bases from J, the junction contained 20 bases not matched to a gene. The chain's CDR3 is CASSNSNPGTSGRRGPSYEQYF. The CDR3, as DNA: TGTGCCAGCAGCAATTCGAACCCCGGGACTAGCGGGAGGAGGGGGCCCTCCTACGAGCAGTACTTC.

This sequence joins TRBV5-1 and TRBJ1-4; no definite D call. V gave up 3 bases and J gave up 1 base, with 10 bases separating them. Germline V gene sequence: CDR1 SGHRS, CDR2 YFSETQ. This CDR3 region has 15 residues. The CDR3 DNA is TGCGCCAGCAGCTCGTTGGTTGGAACTAATGAAAAACTGTTTTTT. Translated, it gives CASSSLVGTNEKLFF.

The chain uses TRBV25-1 and TRBJ2-5; tentative D call: TRBD2 (5 bases). This CDR3 spans 14 amino acids. The V gene's germline CDR1 is MGHDK and CDR2 SYGVNS. Trimming cost V 2 bases and J 3 bases, with 10 bases left between them. The CDR3 bases are TGTGCCAGCAGTGAAGGGTACGGGAAAGAGACCCAGTACTTC. Protein sequence: CASSEGYGKETQYF. Variable domain in full (rest from reference TRBV25-1 and TRBJ2-5): EADIYQTPRYLVIGTGKKITLECSQTMGHDKMYWYQQDPGMELHLIHYSYGVNSTEKGDLSSESTVSRIRTEHFPLTLESARPSHTSQYLCASSEGYGKETQYFGPGTRLLVL.

This clone was seen a handful of times. J is TRBJ2-3 and V is TRBV30; D is possibly TRBD1 or TRBD2 (6 bases each). Germline assignment: CDR1 GTSNPN and CDR2 SVGIG (reference sequence). The CDR3 has 16 residues. V lost 1 base, J lost 7 bases, and 21 bases lay in between. The CDR3 DNA is TGTGCCTGGAGTGAGAAAATGGGGGCCGGGAGAAATACGCAGTATTTT. It is translated as CAWSEKMGAGRNTQYF. Complete variable domain (other parts from reference TRBV30 and TRBJ2-3): SQTIHQWPATLVQPVGSPLSLECTVEGTSNPNLYWYRQAAGRGLQLLFYSVGIGQISSEVPQNLSASRPQDRQFILSSKKLLLSDSGFYLCAWSEKMGAGRNTQYFGPGTRLTVL.

The V and J genes are TRBV6-6 and TRBJ1-5, with 7 bases identical to TRBD1. The CDR3 totals 16 residues. The V gene end was trimmed by 2 bases and the J gene end by 0 bases; junction bases not matched to a gene: 4. From germline, CDR1 is MNHNY and CDR2 SVGAGI (reference sequence). DNA of the CDR3: TGTGCCAGCAGTTACGCCGGGACAGTTAGCAATCAGCCCCAGCATTTT. This translates into CASSYAGTVSNQPQHF.

The chain employs TRBV25-1 and TRBJ1-4; D is undetermined. The CDR3 is 15 residues long. CDR1 is MGHDK, CDR2 SYGVNS, per germline. Trimming removed 0 bases from V and 7 bases from J, with 12 bases in between. CDR3 loop: CASSEYEGALEKLFF. CDR3 sequence (DNA): TGTGCCAGCAGTGAATATGAAGGTGCCCTTGAAAAACTGTTTTTT.

The chain joins TRBV9 to TRBJ1-1; a possible D gene is TRBD1 (5 bases). Trimming left V 2 bases short and J 4 bases short, with 12 bases between. Germline V gene lookup returns CDR1 SGDLS and CDR2 YYNGEE. This CDR3 is 14 amino acids long. The CDR3 DNA is TGTGCCAGCAGCGTCTGGAGTGGGGGCACTGAAGCTTTCTTT. Protein sequence: CASSVWSGGTEAFF.

The chain couples TRBV19 to TRBJ1-5, with D unclear. This CDR3 spans 13 amino acids. CDR1 and CDR2 from the germline V gene are LNHDA and SQIVND (reference sequence). Trimming pared 6 bases from V and 4 bases from J, leaving 10 bases between. CDR3 in amino acids: CASSVDRNQPQHF. The CDR3 bases are TGTGCCAGTAGCGTTGACCGGAATCAGCCCCAGCATTTT.

The chain is built from TRBV20-1 and TRBJ1-1; D call uncertain. The CDR3 is 10 amino acids. With 2 bases removed from V and 6 bases from J, the gap between germline ends came to 4 bases. CDR1 is DFQATT and CDR2 is SNEGSKA in the germline V gene (reference sequence). CDR3 in amino acids: CSARLSEAFF. Here the CDR3 DNA reads TGCAGTGCTAGACTGTCTGAAGCTTTCTTT.

The rearrangement uses TRBV11-1 and TRBJ2-1, with TRBD1 matching over 9 bases. The CDR3 length is 15 residues. Germline assignment: CDR1 SGHAT and CDR2 FQDESV (reference sequence). The J segment lost 5 bases and the V segment lost 2 bases, leaving 4 bases of the junction unmatched. CDR3 protein: CASSLYRGLNNEQFF. The CDR3 region has the DNA TGTGCCAGCAGCTTATACAGGGGGCTGAACAATGAGCAGTTCTTC.

This clone was detected a few times. The gene calls are TRBV19 and TRBJ2-7; 7 bases line up with TRBD2. Trimming cost V 6 bases and J 3 bases; bases outside gene matches: 5. This CDR3 contains 13 residues. The V gene's germline CDR1 is LNHDA and CDR2 SQIVND (reference sequence). The DNA for the CDR3 is TGTGCCAGTAGCGAGGGACTAAGCTACGAGCAGTACTTC. This sequence encodes CASSEGLSYEQYF.

The V call is TRBV5-1, the J call TRBJ1-2, with D uncertain. CDR1 is SGHRS and CDR2 is YFSETQ in the germline V gene. The CDR3 is made up of 13 amino acids. The ends were cut back, 0 bases at V and 6 bases at J, with 9 bases in the middle. CDR3 sequence: CASSLALQDGYTF. CDR3 coding DNA: TGCGCCAGCAGCTTGGCTTTGCAGGATGGCTACACCTTC.

V and J are TRBV4-1 and TRBJ2-3, with D possibly TRBD1 on 6 matching bases. The V gene's germline CDR1 is MGHRA and CDR2 YSYEKL. CDR3 length: 17 amino acids. V was trimmed by 0 bases and J by 3 bases, leaving 16 bases between them. The DNA of the CDR3 is TGCGCCAGCAGCCAAGATGGAACAGGGTCAAGTACAGATACGCAGTATTTT. Translated: CASSQDGTGSSTDTQYF.

V gene TRBV15 combines with J gene TRBJ2-7, with 11 bases identical to TRBD2. Germline CDR1 reads LNHNV; CDR2 reads YYDKDF (reference sequence). The CDR3 is 14 residues long. After removal of 1 base from V and 6 bases from J, the junction contained 2 bases not matched to a gene. Written as DNA, the CDR3 is TGTGCCACCAGCAGAGGTGGGACTAGCGGCGAGCAGTACTTC. Translating gives CATSRGGTSGEQYF.

CDR3 in amino acids: CASKEGDYGYTF. As DNA, the CDR3 is TGTGCCAGCAAAGAAGGCGACTATGGCTACACCTTC. The genes are TRBV28 and TRBJ1-2, with D unresolved. The CDR3 runs 12 residues. CDR1 MDHEN and CDR2 SYDVKM come from the germline V gene. V was pared by 7 bases and J by 3 bases, with 9 bases between.

The rearrangement links TRBV27 to TRBJ2-4, with a weak D call TRBD2 (5 bases). The germline V and J ends were trimmed by 4 bases and 8 bases, with 18 bases remaining between them. Per germline, CDR1 MNHEY and CDR2 SMNVEV (reference sequence). The CDR3 sequence is 15 residues long. CDR3 nucleotides: TGTGCCAGCAGTTCCCCGCGGCTAGCAAGCTACATTCAGTACTTC. Amino acid sequence: CASSSPRLASYIQYF.

This clone showed up just once. The chain employs TRBV28 and TRBJ2-2, with 11 bases that match TRBD2. J lost 6 bases, V lost 8 bases, and 8 bases had no gene match. Germline values: CDR1 MDHEN, CDR2 SYDVKM. The CDR3 sequence is 15 residues long. CDR3 sequence: CASGLAGPFSGELFF. Here the CDR3 DNA reads TGTGCCAGCGGACTAGCGGGCCCTTTTTCCGGGGAGCTGTTTTTT.

V usage is TRBV2 and J usage is TRBJ2-3; 7 positions match TRBD2. After removal of 7 bases from V and 3 bases from J, the junction contained 7 bases not matched to a gene. The CDR3 is made up of 14 amino acids. The germline gives CDR1 SNHLY, CDR2 FYNNEI. The CDR3 bases are TGTGCCAGCAATCGGGACTACTTGACAGATACGCAGTATTTT. Its translation: CASNRDYLTDTQYF.

The rearrangement uses TRBV9 and TRBJ2-1, with 10 nucleotides matching TRBD2. The ends lost 3 bases at V and 0 bases at J; junction bases unmatched: 3. Looked up from germline, CDR1 is SGDLS and CDR2 is YYNGEE. The CDR3 is 16 residues long. CDR3 in DNA: TGTGCCAGCAGCGGGACTAGCGGTTACTCCTACAATGAGCAGTTCTTC. This encodes CASSGTSGYSYNEQFF.

The V and J genes are TRBV28 and TRBJ1-2; the D is unclear. The CDR3 spans 16 residues. Germline V gene lookup returns CDR1 MDHEN and CDR2 SYDVKM. V lost 3 bases and J 1 base, leaving 15 bases between the germline ends. CDR3 protein: CASSFATSSRNYGYTF. The CDR3 DNA reads as TGTGCCAGCAGTTTCGCCACGTCTAGTCGTAACTATGGCTACACCTTC.

The rearrangement joins TRBV19 to TRBJ2-5; 7 bases are a match to TRBD1. The trim removed 6 bases at V and 1 base at J, leaving 5 bases unmatched. This CDR3 spans 14 amino acids. CDR1 and CDR2 (germline): LNHDA, SQIVND (reference sequence). The CDR3: CASRKDRFQETQYF. In DNA, the CDR3 is TGTGCCAGTAGGAAGGACAGGTTCCAAGAGACCCAGTACTTC.

The chain couples TRBV28 to TRBJ1-5, with 8 nucleotides matching TRBD1. This CDR3 comprises 16 residues. The germline CDR1 and CDR2 sequences are MDHEN and SYDVKM. The trim removed 5 bases at V and 2 bases at J, leaving 8 bases unmatched. CDR3 residues: CASSASRGRGNQPQHF. CDR3 coding DNA: TGTGCCAGCAGTGCCTCCAGGGGGCGAGGCAATCAGCCCCAGCATTTT. Looking up the rest from reference TRBV28 and TRBJ1-5 gives the full variable domain: DVKVTQSSRYLVKRTGEKVFLECVQDMDHENMFWYRQDPGLGLRLIYFSYDVKMKEKGDIPEGYSVSREKKERFSLILESASTNQTSMYLCASSASRGRGNQPQHFGDGTRLSIL.

With regard to this clone: The identical CDR3 is also encoded by other nucleotide sequences in the sample. The DNA for the CDR3 is TGCGCCAGCAGCCAAGGGGAAGAGCAGTACTTC. This translates into CASSQGEEQYF. The rearrangement links TRBV4-3 to TRBJ2-7, with D uncertain. The germline V gene encodes CDR1 LGHNA and CDR2 YSLEER. CDR3 length equals 11 residues. The V end was cut by 1 base, the J end by 7 bases, with 5 bases between.

This sequence joins TRBV29-1 and TRBJ2-5, with TRBD1 matching 7 bases. From germline, CDR1 is SQVTM and CDR2 ANQGSEA. The J segment lost 3 bases and the V segment lost 7 bases, leaving 8 bases of the junction unmatched. This CDR3 region has 13 residues. CDR3 coding DNA: TGCAGCGCGGACAGGAGGTGGGAAGAGACCCAGTACTTC. It codes for CSADRRWEETQYF.

This clone was recorded once. The chain links TRBV7-6 to TRBJ2-1; 7 bases are shared with TRBD2. Germline CDR1 and CDR2: SGHVS and FNYEAQ. The CDR3 length is 11 residues. J lost 10 bases, V lost 5 bases, and 2 bases had no gene match. The CDR3 DNA reads TGTGCCAGCAGCCCGGGACTAGAGCAGTTCTTC. It codes for CASSPGLEQFF.

V is TRBV28 and J is TRBJ2-7; D call uncertain. V dropped 6 bases and J dropped 0 bases, with 12 bases sitting between them. Germline assignment: CDR1 MDHEN and CDR2 SYDVKM. This CDR3 is built from 14 residues. The CDR3 here is CASSPPWSSYEQYF. CDR3 sequence (DNA): TGTGCCAGCAGCCCTCCCTGGTCCTCCTACGAGCAGTACTTC.